The entry below gives a single TCR beta chain sequence along with its context. These data belong to a study of cytomegalovirus exposure and HLA in healthy donors. The PCR employed 60 Vbeta primers together with 13 Jbeta primers. Sequencing used immunoSEQ multiplex PCR; TCRdb keeps in-frame clones, though not all of them. The table has 150,000 to 200,000 clones, roughly 83% seen once. Germline CDR1 is SGDLS and CDR2 is YYNGEE. The V gene lost 0 bases and the J gene lost 3 bases, with 10 bases spanning the gap. This CDR3 has 15 residues. The chain uses TRBV9 and TRBJ2-1; no clear D. Sequenced: PBMCs. The sequence was obtained from a woman aged 18-29 years in good health and CMV-seronegative. The CDR3 DNA reads TGTGCCAGCAGCGTAGTATCTGACAACTACAATGAGCAGTTCTTC. Its protein is CASSVVSDNYNEQFF.